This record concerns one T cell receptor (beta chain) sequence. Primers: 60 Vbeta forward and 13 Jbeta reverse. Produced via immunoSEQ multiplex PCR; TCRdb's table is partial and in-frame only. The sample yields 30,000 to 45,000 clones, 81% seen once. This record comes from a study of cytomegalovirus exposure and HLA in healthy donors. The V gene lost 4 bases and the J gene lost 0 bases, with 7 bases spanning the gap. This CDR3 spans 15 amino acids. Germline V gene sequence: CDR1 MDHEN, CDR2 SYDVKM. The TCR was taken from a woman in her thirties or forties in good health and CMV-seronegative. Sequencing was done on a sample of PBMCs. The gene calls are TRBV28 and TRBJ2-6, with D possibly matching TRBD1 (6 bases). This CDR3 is CASSSTGSGANVLTF. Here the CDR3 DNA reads TGTGCCAGCAGTTCGACAGGCTCTGGGGCCAACGTCCTGACTTTC.